The clone carrying this T cell receptor beta chain was recorded a few times. Its antigen remains unknown. V trimming: 2 bases; J trimming: 7 bases; junction bases outside the gene matches: 9. The CDR3 has 14 amino acids. Germline V gene data show CDR1 as SGHRS and CDR2 as YFSETQ. The data belong to a study of blood T cells in healthy people across ages. General observations from the study: Lack of knowledge of donor CMV status possibly confounded expanded clonotype changes.

Alongside a J-beta primer mix, a sample-barcoded 5' primer served in a second PCR lasting roughly 6 to 12 cycles. There were at least 2.5 million CDR3-containing paired-end reads obtained from each sample. MiXCR, applied by TCRdb to the 5' RACE reads, yields one record per CDR3 protein. The table includes about 1,600,000 distinct CDR3 sequences, 42% detected once. The chain has TRBV5-1 and TRBJ2-7, with 7 nucleotides matching TRBD2. Input material: blood. The source is a woman under 30 in good health. The CDR3 spells CASSFTSGVQEQYF. Written as DNA, the CDR3 is TGCGCCAGCAGCTTCACAAGCGGGGTTCAGGAGCAGTACTTC.